The rows below give T cell receptor beta chains drawn from one sample of a study of T cell responses to AZD1222 COVID-19 vaccine. TCRdb's copy holds only in-frame clones and misses some; the assay was immunoSEQ multiplex PCR. The repertoire holds over 100,000 clones, with approximately 90% as singletons. The starting material was peripheral blood, obtained on day 0 of AZD1222 vaccination. The receptors originated from an adult in good health. The CDR3 runs from the conserved cysteine through the conserved F or W. A D gene is named only where the DNA matches it firmly. Where a row states a size, it is once, few, many or the class of an expanded clone; other rows omit it.

J gene: TRBJ1-3
D gene: NA
clone size: NA
V gene: TRBV5-4
CDR3 DNA: TGTGCCAGCAGCTCTCAAAGCTTGGGCTCTGGAAACACCATATATTTT
CDR3 protein: CASSSQSLGSGNTIYF

J gene: TRBJ2-1
D gene: NA
clone size: NA
V gene: TRBV29-1
CDR3 DNA: TGCAGCGTTGAGCATCTGAAGGATGAGCAGTTCTTC
CDR3 protein: CSVEHLKDEQFF

J gene: TRBJ1-1
D gene: TRBD1
clone size: NA
V gene: TRBV3-1/TRBV3-2
CDR3 DNA: TGTGCCAGCAGCCACAGAGAGACAGGGATGAACACTGAAGCTTTCTTT
CDR3 protein: CASSHRETGMNTEAFF

J gene: TRBJ2-7
D gene: TRBD2
clone size: NA
V gene: TRBV4-1
CDR3 DNA: TGCGCCAGCAGCCAAGATGATGTGGGACACGGGGGGGACGAGCAGTACTTC
CDR3 protein: CASSQDDVGHGGDEQYF

J gene: TRBJ2-3
D gene: NA
clone size: NA
V gene: TRBV19
CDR3 DNA: TGTGCCAGTAGTCTGCGACTGAAACTACTTAGCACAGATACGCAGTATTTT
CDR3 protein: CASSLRLKLLSTDTQYF

J gene: TRBJ2-2
D gene: NA
clone size: NA
V gene: TRBV7-9
CDR3 DNA: TGTGCCAGCAGCTTGGGGAACTCCTACCCCGGGGAGCTGTTTTTT
CDR3 protein: CASSLGNSYPGELFF

J gene: TRBJ1-5
D gene: TRBD1
clone size: NA
V gene: TRBV28
CDR3 DNA: TGTGCCAGCCAAATGACAGGGCGAAATCAGCCCCAGCATTTT
CDR3 protein: CASQMTGRNQPQHF

J gene: TRBJ1-4
D gene: NA
clone size: NA
V gene: TRBV7-2
CDR3 DNA: TGTGCCAGCAGCTTAGATAGGACAACAACTAATGAAAAACTGTTTTTT
CDR3 protein: CASSLDRTTTNEKLFF

J gene: TRBJ1-3
D gene: NA
clone size: once
V gene: TRBV14
CDR3 DNA: TGTGCCAGCAGCCCCACCCGGACCTCTGGAAACACCATATATTTT
CDR3 protein: CASSPTRTSGNTIYF

J gene: TRBJ1-2
D gene: NA
clone size: NA
V gene: TRBV18
CDR3 DNA: TGTGCCAGCTCACCACGGTCAGACCTCTCTACGGGCTACACCTTC
CDR3 protein: CASSPRSDLSTGYTF

J gene: TRBJ2-7
D gene: NA
clone size: few
V gene: TRBV5-1
CDR3 DNA: TGCGCCAGCAGCTATGTTGGGGTTTCCGAGCAGTACTTC
CDR3 protein: CASSYVGVSEQYF

J gene: TRBJ1-1
D gene: NA
clone size: NA
V gene: TRBV28
CDR3 DNA: TGTGCCAGCAGTTTATTCCATGAAGCTTTCTTT
CDR3 protein: CASSLFHEAFF

J gene: TRBJ1-4
D gene: NA
clone size: NA
V gene: TRBV27
CDR3 DNA: TGTGCCAGTGCTAAGGTGGGCCTTGGTGAAAAACTGTTTTTT
CDR3 protein: CASAKVGLGEKLFF

J gene: TRBJ2-7
D gene: TRBD2
clone size: NA
V gene: TRBV3-1/TRBV3-2
CDR3 DNA: TGTGCCAGCAGCCAAGTATCTAGCGGGTTATACGAGCAGTACTTC
CDR3 protein: CASSQVSSGLYEQYF

J gene: TRBJ2-5
D gene: TRBD2
clone size: NA
V gene: TRBV19
CDR3 DNA: TGTGCCAGTAGTACGCCAATCGGGGGGGGAGAGACCCAGTACTTC
CDR3 protein: CASSTPIGGGETQYF

J gene: TRBJ2-7
D gene: NA
clone size: NA
V gene: TRBV6-1
CDR3 DNA: TGTGCCAGCAGTGAGACTGCGTTTTTAACCGCCCGGCAGTACTTC
CDR3 protein: CASSETAFLTARQYF

J gene: TRBJ1-1
D gene: TRBD1
clone size: NA
V gene: TRBV5-1
CDR3 DNA: TGCGCCACACATCCCGGACAGGGCGGAGGCACTGAAGCTTTCTTT
CDR3 protein: CATHPGQGGGTEAFF

J gene: TRBJ1-2
D gene: NA
clone size: NA
V gene: TRBV6-6
CDR3 DNA: TGTGCCAGCACCCTCGGCCGGGACTACACCTTC
CDR3 protein: CASTLGRDYTF

J gene: TRBJ1-5
D gene: NA
clone size: NA
V gene: TRBV5-7
CDR3 DNA: TGTGCCAGCAGCTTTGGCAGCGGCAATCAGCCCCAGCATTTT
CDR3 protein: CASSFGSGNQPQHF

J gene: TRBJ2-2
D gene: NA
clone size: NA
V gene: TRBV6-2/TRBV6-3
CDR3 DNA: TGTGCCAGCAGTTGGGGAGATGTGGGGTTTTCGTCCGGGGAGCTGTTTTTT
CDR3 protein: CASSWGDVGFSSGELFF

J gene: TRBJ1-1
D gene: NA
clone size: NA
V gene: TRBV9
CDR3 DNA: TGTGCCAGCAGCGTAGGGGGGGACACTGAAGCTTTCTTT
CDR3 protein: CASSVGGDTEAFF

J gene: TRBJ1-1
D gene: NA
clone size: NA
V gene: TRBV10-3
CDR3 DNA: TGTGCCATCAGTGAGACAGGGAGGGCTGAAGCTTTCTTT
CDR3 protein: CAISETGRAEAFF

J gene: TRBJ1-5
D gene: TRBD1
clone size: NA
V gene: TRBV2
CDR3 DNA: TGTGCCAGCAGTACAGGGGGCGTGGGTCAGCCCCAGCATTTT
CDR3 protein: CASSTGGVGQPQHF

J gene: TRBJ1-2
D gene: NA
clone size: once
V gene: TRBV19
CDR3 DNA: TGTGCCAGTAACGTGGGTTTAGATGGCTACACCTTC
CDR3 protein: CASNVGLDGYTF

J gene: TRBJ2-5
D gene: TRBD2
clone size: NA
V gene: TRBV7-2
CDR3 DNA: TGTGCCAGCAGGCCTACTAGCGGGGGGGCTGTCAGGTGGGAGACCCAGTACTTC
CDR3 protein: CASRPTSGGAVRWETQYF

J gene: TRBJ1-2
D gene: TRBD1
clone size: NA
V gene: TRBV10-3
CDR3 DNA: TGTGCCATCCAGGGGGGGCGCGGAATCTATGGCTACACCTTC
CDR3 protein: CAIQGGRGIYGYTF

J gene: TRBJ2-2
D gene: TRBD1
clone size: NA
V gene: TRBV5-1
CDR3 DNA: TGCGCCAGCATGACAGGGTACACCGGGGAGCTGTTTTTT
CDR3 protein: CASMTGYTGELFF

J gene: TRBJ2-5
D gene: TRBD1
clone size: NA
V gene: TRBV3-1/TRBV3-2
CDR3 DNA: TGTGCCAGCACCCATTGGGCAGGGGGCGGGGAGACCCAGTACTTC
CDR3 protein: CASTHWAGGGETQYF

J gene: TRBJ2-1
D gene: NA
clone size: few
V gene: TRBV6-6
CDR3 DNA: TGTGCCAGCACGTTGGGGGGACTTAGGTTCTTC
CDR3 protein: CASTLGGLRFF

J gene: TRBJ2-7
D gene: NA
clone size: NA
V gene: TRBV6-2/TRBV6-3
CDR3 DNA: TGTGCCAGCAGTTACTCGAGTACGCCTGTCTACGAGCAGTACTTC
CDR3 protein: CASSYSSTPVYEQYF

J gene: TRBJ2-2
D gene: NA
clone size: NA
V gene: TRBV7-9
CDR3 DNA: TGTGCCAGCAGCTCCAGAATAACGAACACCGGGGAGCTGTTTTTT
CDR3 protein: CASSSRITNTGELFF

J gene: TRBJ1-6
D gene: NA
clone size: NA
V gene: TRBV7-9
CDR3 DNA: TGTGCCAGCAGCTTAATGGATTCACCCCTCCACTTT
CDR3 protein: CASSLMDSPLHF

J gene: TRBJ2-7
D gene: NA
clone size: NA
V gene: TRBV5-1
CDR3 DNA: TGCGCCAGCAGCTTGGGGAACTACGAGCAGTACTTC
CDR3 protein: CASSLGNYEQYF

J gene: TRBJ1-1
D gene: TRBD1
clone size: NA
V gene: TRBV5-1
CDR3 DNA: TGCGCCAGCAGCATATTACAGGGGGCAGGAACTGAAGCTTTCTTT
CDR3 protein: CASSILQGAGTEAFF

J gene: TRBJ2-2
D gene: NA
clone size: NA
V gene: TRBV7-2
CDR3 DNA: TGTGCCAGCAGTTCTCATAAGGTTCCCGGGGAGCTGTTTTTT
CDR3 protein: CASSSHKVPGELFF

J gene: TRBJ1-1
D gene: NA
clone size: NA
V gene: TRBV7-9
CDR3 DNA: TGTGCCAGCAGCAGACCGGAGGCTTTCTTT
CDR3 protein: CASSRPEAFF

J gene: TRBJ2-7
D gene: TRBD1
clone size: NA
V gene: TRBV4-3
CDR3 DNA: TGCGCCAGCAGCCAAGAAGGACAGGGGGCCTACGAGCAGTACTTC
CDR3 protein: CASSQEGQGAYEQYF

J gene: TRBJ2-6
D gene: NA
clone size: many
V gene: TRBV30
CDR3 DNA: TGTGCCTGGACCCATCAACCGCTCTCTGGGGCCAACGTCCTGACTTTC
CDR3 protein: CAWTHQPLSGANVLTF

J gene: TRBJ2-7
D gene: NA
clone size: NA
V gene: TRBV6-2/TRBV6-3
CDR3 DNA: TGTGCCAGCAGTTACTCCCGTATCTACGAGCAGTACTTC
CDR3 protein: CASSYSRIYEQYF

J gene: TRBJ1-3
D gene: NA
clone size: NA
V gene: TRBV28
CDR3 DNA: TGTGCCAGCAACTCTGGAAACACCATATATTTT
CDR3 protein: CASNSGNTIYF

J gene: TRBJ2-1
D gene: TRBD2
clone size: NA
V gene: TRBV3-1/TRBV3-2
CDR3 DNA: TGTGCCAGCAGCGCCAGACATAGCGGGGGGTACAATGAGCAGTTCTTC
CDR3 protein: CASSARHSGGYNEQFF

J gene: TRBJ2-1
D gene: TRBD1
clone size: NA
V gene: TRBV6-5
CDR3 DNA: TGTGCCAGCAGCCCGGACAGGGGCTATGAGCAGTTCTTC
CDR3 protein: CASSPDRGYEQFF

J gene: TRBJ1-1
D gene: NA
clone size: NA
V gene: TRBV27
CDR3 DNA: TGTGCCAGCAGAACATGGGGGGATATGAACACTGAAGCTTTCTTT
CDR3 protein: CASRTWGDMNTEAFF

J gene: TRBJ2-2
D gene: NA
clone size: NA
V gene: TRBV5-1
CDR3 DNA: TGCGCCAGCAGCTTGCTGGACAGCCCCACCGGGGAGCTGTTTTTT
CDR3 protein: CASSLLDSPTGELFF

J gene: TRBJ1-5
D gene: NA
clone size: NA
V gene: TRBV27
CDR3 DNA: TGTGCCAGCAGTTTCAGGGGCGATCAGCCCCAGCATTTT
CDR3 protein: CASSFRGDQPQHF

J gene: TRBJ1-5
D gene: NA
clone size: NA
V gene: TRBV21-1
CDR3 DNA: TGTGCCAGCAGCAAAAGTGACAGGGTTAGCAATCAGCCCCAGCATTTT
CDR3 protein: CASSKSDRVSNQPQHF

J gene: TRBJ2-2
D gene: TRBD2
clone size: NA
V gene: TRBV6-6
CDR3 DNA: TGTGCCAGCAGTCCCCGTCGACTAGCGGGGGGTGGAACCGGGGAGCTGTTTTTT
CDR3 protein: CASSPRRLAGGGTGELFF

J gene: TRBJ1-2
D gene: NA
clone size: NA
V gene: TRBV2
CDR3 DNA: TGTGCCAGCAGTGCCTTCACAGGGAGTGGCTACACCTTC
CDR3 protein: CASSAFTGSGYTF

J gene: TRBJ1-5
D gene: NA
clone size: NA
V gene: TRBV27
CDR3 DNA: TGTGCCAGCAGTCCATCCCCCGGGGCGGAACAGCCCCAGCATTTT
CDR3 protein: CASSPSPGAEQPQHF

J gene: TRBJ2-1
D gene: NA
clone size: NA
V gene: TRBV15
CDR3 DNA: TGTGCCACCCGCCGGGTTGATGTACACAATGAGCAGTTCTTC
CDR3 protein: CATRRVDVHNEQFF

J gene: TRBJ1-3
D gene: NA
clone size: NA
V gene: TRBV19
CDR3 DNA: TGTGCCAGTAGTATACGGGGACGGGACTCTGGAAACACCATATATTTT
CDR3 protein: CASSIRGRDSGNTIYF

J gene: TRBJ1-5
D gene: NA
clone size: NA
V gene: TRBV18
CDR3 DNA: TGTGCCAGCTCAGCTAACAGGATAAGGGGGGATCAGCCCCAGCATTTT
CDR3 protein: CASSANRIRGDQPQHF

J gene: TRBJ2-3
D gene: NA
clone size: NA
V gene: TRBV7-8
CDR3 DNA: TGTGCCAGCAACCGAGCGGAGTATACGCAGTATTTT
CDR3 protein: CASNRAEYTQYF

J gene: TRBJ1-2
D gene: NA
clone size: NA
V gene: TRBV25-1
CDR3 DNA: TGTGCCAGCAGCGACGGAAGCTATGGCTACACCTTC
CDR3 protein: CASSDGSYGYTF

J gene: TRBJ2-3
D gene: TRBD1
clone size: NA
V gene: TRBV12-3/TRBV12-4
CDR3 DNA: TGTGCCAGCAACCTGGACAGGGGGCTTACGCAGTATTTT
CDR3 protein: CASNLDRGLTQYF

J gene: TRBJ2-3
D gene: NA
clone size: NA
V gene: TRBV19
CDR3 DNA: TGTGCCAGTAGTCCCGGGCCCCCACCAGATACGCAGTATTTT
CDR3 protein: CASSPGPPPDTQYF

J gene: TRBJ2-1
D gene: TRBD2
clone size: NA
V gene: TRBV19
CDR3 DNA: TGTGCCAGTAGTGCCGGACTAGCGGGTTGGAACAATGAGCAGTTCTTC
CDR3 protein: CASSAGLAGWNNEQFF

J gene: TRBJ2-7
D gene: TRBD1
clone size: NA
V gene: TRBV10-3
CDR3 DNA: TGTGCCATCCGGTCGGGGGACAGGGTAAGCGAGCAGTACTTC
CDR3 protein: CAIRSGDRVSEQYF

J gene: TRBJ2-6
D gene: NA
clone size: few
V gene: TRBV30
CDR3 DNA: TGTGCCTGGAGTACCGCGGGCTCTAACTCTGGGGCCAACGTCCTGACTTTC
CDR3 protein: CAWSTAGSNSGANVLTF

J gene: TRBJ1-3
D gene: TRBD1
clone size: NA
V gene: TRBV6-6
CDR3 DNA: TGTGCCAGCAGTAGATTACAGGGGTTGGCACCTGGAAACACCATATATTTT
CDR3 protein: CASSRLQGLAPGNTIYF